This TCR beta chain was identified in a study of T cells in Graves' hyperthyroidism and ophthalmopathy. Uncontrolled infection, other autoimmune disease, pregnancy or lactation led to exclusion. PBMCs came from more than 9 ml fresh peripheral blood. This clonotype has ten or more counts. Its antigen is unknown. Regarding the study as a whole: Most clonotypes expanded in the thyroid (above 0.001) were also present in blood.

The TCR beta CDR3 regions underwent amplification using RNA transcripts as the source. Researchers ran a first-round RT-PCR on the TCR CDR3 using the HTBI primer set. A single record per CDR3 protein comes from TCRdb applying MiXCR to the multiplex PCR reads. The top ten clones hold 15% to 20% of a sample with roughly 350,000 distinct CDR3 sequences, roughly 15% of them seen once. The clonotype originates from a woman younger than 45 with Graves' ophthalmopathy. Sequenced material: blood.

The CDR3 DNA is TGTGCCATCAGTGAGTCGTCCAGGGACACCGGGGAGCTGTTTTTT. This gives the protein CAISESSRDTGELFF. The V gene is TRBV10-3, the J gene TRBJ2-2; TRBD1 might be the D (5 bases). Trimming pared 0 bases from V and 3 bases from J, leaving 8 bases between. Germline CDR1 reads ENHRY; CDR2 reads SYGVKD. CDR3 size: 15 residues.